The text below deals with one T cell receptor (beta chain). The target of this receptor is not known. The sample holds no much larger clone one base away, and base qualities are not on file. Peripheral blood CD8+ and CD4+ T cells from healthy donors, Susac syndrome patients and multiple sclerosis patients were profiled by high-throughput TCR beta sequencing. The multiple sclerosis controls were treatment-naive patients who had stable or active relapsing-remitting disease and met the revised McDonald criteria. Bulk CD8+ and CD4+ T cells were purified magnetically by negative isolation, whereas CD8+ TEMRA cells were enriched by FACS. Blood was drawn into EDTA tubes, processed within 24 hours, and PBMCs were isolated by density gradient centrifugation. PBMCs destined for TCR sequencing were cryopreserved in liquid nitrogen and later thawed in a 37 °C water bath. The sorted or isolated CD4+, CD8+ and CD8+ TEMRA cells reached a purity of at least 90%.

The entry originates in a study of CD8 T cells in Susac syndrome (dated by TCRdb to between 2018 and 2021). General notes on the study: Whether CD8+ T cell activation and differentiation in Susac syndrome was antigen driven was tested using repertoire sequencing. What the authors observed across the whole study: The number of individuals in the TCR sequencing and HLA analysis was recognized as being relatively small.

RNA was extracted using the RNeasy kit, and roughly 0.5 to 1 microgram was reverse transcribed with random hexamers. The immunoSEQ multiplex PCR assay, covering 54 Vbeta and 13 Jbeta segments, was used to amplify TCR beta CDR3 regions. Bias from PCR amplification was corrected by using a synthetic template baseline for primer optimization and for computational correction. Under the source paper's analysis protocol: Only productive sequences were kept, with reads annotated to V, D and J genes according to IMGT and analyzed in immunoSEQ Analyzer. To calculate clonality, Shannon entropy was normalized by log2 of the number of productive unique sequences and then subtracted from one. Public and private clones were assessed among the 100 most prevalent clones of each patient and control. Clones were defined as Susac-specific when absent from the healthy and MS cohorts, from over a thousand published viral clones and from other ImmuneACCESS disease sequences. Using fastp at Q25 and MiXCR, TCRdb reprocessed the public reads and kept productive beta chains. Merged by CDR3 protein, the rows form single entries marked with the most common genes and DNA. The V and J calls here are based on TCRdb, not the publication. Across this sample there are more than 250,000 distinct CDR3 sequences, with roughly 94% seen only once. Of the sample, 0.06% to 0.075% is held by the ten largest clones.

The junction carries 12 bases between V and J, which are trimmed by 7 bases and 0 bases respectively. The CDR3 goes from the cysteine to the phenylalanine over 14 residues. Just the 42-base CDR3 DNA is kept, in frame starting at base 1. This chain joins TRBV12-3 or TRBV12-4 to TRBJ1-1; D gene: possibly TRBD1, on 5 matching bases. The receptor's source is a human donor with multiple sclerosis. The specimen was CD4+ T cells from PBMCs. CDR3 reads: CASNPSGLNTEAFF. DNA sequence: TGTGCCAGCAACCCCTCAGGGTTGAACACTGAAGCTTTCTTT.